One and the same sample provided the 30 T cell receptor beta chains below, sequenced in a study of OX40 agonist ivuxolimab in advanced cancers. The data were produced by immunoSEQ multiplex PCR, yet TCRdb's version contains in-frame clones alone and is incomplete. The table shows tens of thousands of clones, with over 65% occurring only once. The specimen was CD4+ or CD8+ T cells sorted from blood, collected in a trial of the OX40 agonist ivuxolimab. The receptors originated from an adult with an advanced solid tumor such as melanoma, head and neck, liver or kidney cancer.

The rearrangement uses TRBV5-1 and TRBJ1-6; 9 bases line up with TRBD1. Trimming removed 0 bases from V and 7 bases from J; junction bases left unmatched: 5. Germline V CDR1 and CDR2: SGHRS, YFSETQ. This CDR3 has 16 residues. The CDR3 sequence is CASSLVTGTGNSPLHF. DNA for the CDR3: TGCGCCAGCAGCTTGGTAACCGGGACAGGGAATTCACCCCTCCACTTT.

The V and J genes are TRBV5-5 and TRBJ2-7; 10 bases agree with TRBD1. There are 13 residues in the CDR3. V dropped 5 bases and J dropped 5; count of bases not matched to a gene: 4. Per the germline V gene, CDR1 is SGHKS and CDR2 is YYEKEE (reference sequence). The CDR3 sequence is CASRTGTGDEQYF. The CDR3 DNA reads TGTGCCAGCAGAACCGGGACAGGGGACGAGCAGTACTTC.

The table lists this clone with a few counts. This chain uses TRBV5-1 with TRBJ2-5; D perhaps matches TRBD2 (6 bases). Germline V gives CDR1 SGHRS, CDR2 YFSETQ. Trimming cost V 4 bases and J 5 bases, with 21 bases left between them. CDR3 size: 16 residues. The CDR3 bases are TGCGCCAGCAGCGGGGGTGGAGGGACCGTGATCGAGACCCAGTACTTC. Residues: CASSGGGGTVIETQYF.

This clone was detected a few times. This chain connects TRBV29-1 to TRBJ1-1; D is uncertain. Germline V gene data show CDR1 as SQVTM and CDR2 as ANQGSEA. V was clipped by 4 bases and J by 5 bases, with 8 bases between them. This CDR3 has 11 amino acids. The DNA of the CDR3 is TGCAGCGTTGCCCCCGTGACTGAAGCTTTCTTT. Its protein product is CSVAPVTEAFF.

The chain has TRBV2 and TRBJ2-2, with 10 bases matching TRBD1. Unmatched junction bases numbered 8, after V lost 11 bases and J lost 5 bases. Per germline, CDR1 SNHLY and CDR2 FYNNEI. The CDR3 sequence is 14 residues long. The CDR3 here is CAGSDRGRTGELFF. The CDR3 DNA reads TGTGCCGGTTCGGACAGGGGGAGGACCGGGGAGCTGTTTTTT. The variable domain in full, with the rest retrieved from reference TRBV2 and TRBJ2-2, is EPEVTQTPSHQVTQMGQEVILRCVPISNHLYFYWYRQILGQKVEFLVSFYNNEISEKSEIFDDQFSVERPDGSNFTLKIRSTKLEDSAMYFCAGSDRGRTGELFFGEGSRLTVL.

Only one count was recorded for this clone. The gene calls are TRBV4-3 and TRBJ1-2; a possible D gene is TRBD1 (5 bases). Germline CDR1 reads LGHNA; CDR2 reads YSLEER. CDR3 length: 15 residues. V lost 0 bases to trimming and J lost 7 bases, with 15 bases between them. The CDR3 is CASSQDWGPGSGYTF. CDR3 nucleotide sequence: TGCGCCAGCAGCCAAGATTGGGGCCCTGGTAGTGGCTACACCTTC.

The rearrangement joins TRBV25-1 to TRBJ1-1; 9 bases fit TRBD1. The CDR3 extends over 16 amino acids. Germline CDR1 and CDR2: MGHDK and SYGVNS. V lost 3 bases, J lost 3 bases, and 8 bases stayed unmatched. The CDR3 loop is CASSEGQGFWDTEAFF. DNA of the CDR3: TGTGCCAGCAGTGAGGGACAGGGTTTTTGGGACACTGAAGCTTTCTTT.

This rearrangement joins TRBV4-3 to TRBJ1-2; D is undetermined. The CDR3 contains 15 residues. V lost 0 bases and J 4 bases, leaving 12 bases between the germline ends. In germline, CDR1 is LGHNA, CDR2 YSLEER. CDR3 in DNA: TGCGCCAGCAGCCAAGATAGCATAGCGCCCTATGGCTACACCTTC. Amino acid sequence: CASSQDSIAPYGYTF.

The gene calls are TRBV5-1 and TRBJ2-5; 13 bases are shared with TRBD2. Germline V lookup: CDR1 SGHRS, CDR2 YFSETQ. V lost 6 bases to trimming and J lost 3 bases; unmatched junction nucleotides: 5. The CDR3 consists of 15 residues. The CDR3 here is CASIRGTSGEETQYF. In DNA form, the CDR3 reads TGCGCCAGCATACGAGGGACTAGCGGGGAAGAGACCCAGTACTTC.

The chain combines TRBV2 with TRBJ1-5, with a weak D call TRBD1 (5 bases). The CDR3 covers 15 residues. V lost 2 bases and J lost 4, with 12 bases in between. CDR1 and CDR2 (germline): SNHLY, FYNNEI. The CDR3 DNA reads as TGTGCCAGCAGTGAATTCTTGAGGGGTAATCAGCCCCAGCATTTT. Protein: CASSEFLRGNQPQHF.

This rearrangement joins TRBV2 to TRBJ2-7, with a possible D match to TRBD1 (6 bases). Between the trimmed V and J ends, which lost 6 bases and 12 bases, there was a span of 24 bases. Germline-derived CDR1 and CDR2 are SNHLY and FYNNEI. The CDR3 length is 14 residues. CDR3 residues: CASRMSGTLTRVYF. The CDR3 coding sequence is TGTGCCAGCAGAATGTCCGGGACACTCACCCGCGTGTACTTC. The full variable domain, in which reference TRBV2 and TRBJ2-7 provide the parts outside the CDR3, is EPEVTQTPSHQVTQMGQEVILRCVPISNHLYFYWYRQILGQKVEFLVSFYNNEISEKSEIFDDQFSVERPDGSNFTLKIRSTKLEDSAMYFCASRMSGTLTRVYFGPGTRLTVT.

The table lists this clone with a count of one. The chain couples TRBV5-6 to TRBJ1-6; no reliable D call. The CDR3 spans 14 residues. V was clipped by 1 base and J by 6 bases, with 8 bases between them. Germline loops: CDR1 SGHDT, CDR2 YYEEEE. The CDR3 loop is CASSLWGFNSPLHF. The CDR3, as DNA: TGTGCCAGCAGCTTGTGGGGATTTAATTCACCCCTCCACTTT.

The V gene is TRBV2, the J gene TRBJ1-1; no firm D call. Germline lookup yields CDR1 SNHLY and CDR2 FYNNEI. The V and J ends lost 11 bases and 5 bases respectively, with 18 bases between them. The length of the CDR3 is 13 residues. For the CDR3, the DNA is TGTGCCGGTCATAGTCGGGGTGGTACTGAAGCTTTCTTT. Translation gives CAGHSRGGTEAFF.

The V and J genes are TRBV4-3 and TRBJ1-4, with D unresolved. Trimming pared 1 base from V and 4 bases from J, leaving 19 bases between. Germline V CDR1 and CDR2: LGHNA, YSLEER. CDR3 length: 18 residues. The CDR3 DNA follows: TGCGCCAGCAGCCAAGGAGGTCGGTCACGGGGATATAATGAAAAACTGTTTTTT. Protein: CASSQGGRSRGYNEKLFF.

The V call is TRBV7-2, the J call TRBJ1-6; 7 bases are shared with TRBD1. The germline CDR1 and CDR2 sequences are SGHTA and FQGNSA. V was clipped by 1 base and J by 0 bases; unmatched bases: 6. This CDR3 is 18 amino acids long. CDR3 sequence: CASSLVDRVSSYNSPLHF. CDR3 DNA sequence: TGTGCCAGCAGCTTAGTCGACAGGGTAAGCTCCTATAATTCACCCCTCCACTTT.

This clone is a singleton in its sample. The chain links TRBV6-5 to TRBJ2-7; 9 nucleotides match TRBD1. CDR1 MNHEY and CDR2 SVGAGI come from the germline V gene. The length of the CDR3 is 16 residues. J lost 4 bases, V lost 2 bases, and 9 bases had no gene match. CDR3 sequence reads: CASSYTPGQGSYEQYF. CDR3 in DNA: TGTGCCAGCAGTTACACTCCGGGACAGGGTTCTTACGAGCAGTACTTC.

The chain combines TRBV2 with TRBJ1-6; no clear D gene. The V gene's germline CDR1 is SNHLY and CDR2 FYNNEI. The CDR3 is made up of 13 amino acids. V was trimmed by 8 bases and J by 9 bases, leaving 14 bases between them. The DNA for the CDR3 is TGTGCCAGCTTTCCTCAGGACGGTTCACCCCTCCACTTT. Translating gives CASFPQDGSPLHF.

V is TRBV11-2 and J is TRBJ2-1, with no clear D. Between the trimmed V and J ends, which lost 2 bases and 5 bases, there was a span of 7 bases. The CDR3 length is 13 residues. Looked up from germline, CDR1 is SGHAT and CDR2 is FQNNGV. CDR3 bases: TGTGCCAGCAGCTTACAGGTCCACAATGAGCAGTTCTTC. It is translated as CASSLQVHNEQFF.

V and J are TRBV4-3 and TRBJ1-4; possible D gene TRBD1, 5 bases. This CDR3 contains 18 residues. CDR1 is LGHNA, CDR2 YSLEER, per germline. V gave up 5 bases and J gave up 0 bases, with 19 bases separating them. The CDR3 DNA follows: TGCGCCAGCAGCGAGGCCGGGGCTCTACTTGCAACTAATGAAAAACTGTTTTTT. Residues: CASSEAGALLATNEKLFF.

This chain joins TRBV9 and TRBJ1-3; TRBD1 is a possible D gene (5 bases). This CDR3 has 17 amino acids. CDR1 is SGDLS and CDR2 is YYNGEE in the germline V gene. V shed 3 bases and J shed 0 bases, with 16 bases lying between them. In nucleotides, the CDR3 is TGTGCCAGCAGCGGAAAGGGGTCGGCAAGCTCTGGAAACACCATATATTTT. This encodes CASSGKGSASSGNTIYF.

The gene calls are TRBV18 and TRBJ1-1; D is undetermined. CDR1 is KGHSH, CDR2 LQKENI, per germline. The V gene lost 1 base and the J gene lost 0 bases, with 6 bases spanning the gap. The CDR3 length is 14 residues. CDR3: CASSPRGMNTEAFF. Written as DNA, the CDR3 is TGTGCCAGCTCACCACGGGGAATGAACACTGAAGCTTTCTTT.

The J gene is TRBJ1-1, the V gene TRBV6-1; perhaps TRBD1 as D (5 bases). This CDR3 region has 15 residues. Germline-derived CDR1 and CDR2 are MNHNS and SASEGT. Trimming cost V 0 bases and J 2 bases, with 10 bases left between them. The CDR3 bases are TGTGCCAGCAGTGAAGCGGGACCAACAAACACTGAAGCTTTCTTT. Translating it yields CASSEAGPTNTEAFF.

The rearrangement links TRBV11-3 to TRBJ2-2; TRBD1 might be the D (5 bases). The V and J ends lost 3 bases and 0 bases respectively, with 8 bases between them. Germline CDR1 and CDR2: SGHNT and YENEEA. CDR3 length: 15 amino acids. The CDR3 DNA reads as TGTGCCAGCAGCTTCGACAGAACGAACACCGGGGAGCTGTTTTTT. This translates into CASSFDRTNTGELFF.

V and J are TRBV7-2 and TRBJ1-6; D may be TRBD1 (6 bases). The CDR3 is made up of 15 amino acids. The V end was cut by 2 bases, the J end by 7 bases, with 12 bases between. The V gene's germline CDR1 is SGHTA and CDR2 FQGNSA. In DNA form, the CDR3 reads TGTGCCAGCAGCTTATTCACAGGGTGGAATTCACCCCTCCACTTT. It codes for CASSLFTGWNSPLHF.

The chain combines TRBV18 with TRBJ2-5; D may be TRBD2 (5 bases). CDR1 and CDR2 from the germline V gene are KGHSH and LQKENI. The CDR3 length is 15 residues. Trimming took off 11 bases at V and 1 base at J, with 20 bases between the two ends. The CDR3 spells CASSEASRFQETQYF. The CDR3 bases are TGTGCCTCTTCGGAGGCTAGCCGTTTCCAAGAGACCCAGTACTTC.

The chain is built from TRBV11-2 and TRBJ2-7, with D possibly TRBD1 on 6 matching bases. In germline, CDR1 is SGHAT, CDR2 FQNNGV. V dropped 3 bases and J dropped 3 bases, with 9 bases sitting between them. This CDR3 contains 13 residues. The CDR3 reads CASSLNRDYEQYF. In DNA, the CDR3 is TGTGCCAGCAGCTTGAACAGGGACTACGAGCAGTACTTC.

The chain employs TRBV7-2 and TRBJ2-2, with TRBD2 matching 9 bases. CDR1 is SGHTA, CDR2 FQGNSA, per germline. This CDR3 is 16 amino acids long. Losses at the gene ends were 0 bases for V and 8 bases for J; bases not matched to a gene: 7. The CDR3 is CASSLAAGLAAGELFF. The CDR3 nucleotides are TGTGCCAGCAGCTTAGCAGCGGGACTAGCTGCGGGGGAGCTGTTTTTT. The whole variable domain, filled in from reference TRBV7-2 and TRBJ2-2, reads GAGVSQSPSNKVTEKGKDVELRCDPISGHTALYWYRQSLGQGLEFLIYFQGNSAPDKSGLPSDRFSAERTGGSVSTLTIQRTQQEDSAVYLCASSLAAGLAAGELFFGEGSRLTVL.

This chain connects TRBV10-3 to TRBJ1-4; TRBD1 agrees at 8 bases. With 0 bases clipped from V and 8 bases from J, the junction kept 11 bases outside the gene matches. CDR1 is ENHRY, CDR2 SYGVKD, per germline. This CDR3 region has 17 residues. The CDR3 DNA sequence: TGTGCCATCAGTGAGTCCCAAAGGGCAGGGACAGGCGAAAAACTGTTTTTT. Translation: CAISESQRAGTGEKLFF.

The chain couples TRBV6-1 to TRBJ1-5, with 8 bases lining up with TRBD1. CDR1 and CDR2 (germline): MNHNS, SASEGT. V dropped 4 bases and J dropped 0; count of bases not matched to a gene: 5. The CDR3 has 16 residues. The CDR3 region is CASSGVTGDSNQPQHF. CDR3 sequence (DNA): TGTGCCAGCAGTGGGGTGACAGGGGATAGCAATCAGCCCCAGCATTTT.

V usage is TRBV27 and J usage is TRBJ2-1; D is undetermined. CDR1 is MNHEY and CDR2 is SMNVEV in the germline V gene (reference sequence). Deletions cut 1 base from V and 6 bases from J, with 1 base between. CDR3 length: 11 amino acids. Here the CDR3 reads CASSLFNEQFF. The CDR3 coding sequence is TGTGCCAGCAGTTTATTCAATGAGCAGTTCTTC.